There are many counts of the clone carrying this T cell receptor (beta chain). Patients picked for sequencing had shown CD8+CD57+ cell expansion detected by flow cytometry. The sample originates from a study of CD8+CD57+ T cells in acquired aplastic anemia. CDR1 is MNHNS and CDR2 is SASEGT in the germline V gene. This CDR3 region has 15 residues. V shed 2 bases, J shed 2 bases, and the junction held 3 bases outside the gene matches. Genomic DNA served as template for TCR beta VDJ and CDR3 profiling. TCRdb re-analysed the reads in MiXCR, keeping a single row per CDR3 protein. The sample lists some 92,000 distinct CDR3 sequences; around two thirds were seen once.

The clonotype comes from a human donor with aplastic anemia. The chain links TRBV6-1 to TRBJ1-5; 7 positions match TRBD1. The material sequenced was sorted CD4+, CD8+, or CD8+CD57+ T cells (not recorded which) from PBMCs. The CDR3 DNA is TGTGCCAGCAGTGAATATGGACAGGGCAATCAGCCCCAGCATTTT. Amino acid sequence: CASSEYGQGNQPQHF.